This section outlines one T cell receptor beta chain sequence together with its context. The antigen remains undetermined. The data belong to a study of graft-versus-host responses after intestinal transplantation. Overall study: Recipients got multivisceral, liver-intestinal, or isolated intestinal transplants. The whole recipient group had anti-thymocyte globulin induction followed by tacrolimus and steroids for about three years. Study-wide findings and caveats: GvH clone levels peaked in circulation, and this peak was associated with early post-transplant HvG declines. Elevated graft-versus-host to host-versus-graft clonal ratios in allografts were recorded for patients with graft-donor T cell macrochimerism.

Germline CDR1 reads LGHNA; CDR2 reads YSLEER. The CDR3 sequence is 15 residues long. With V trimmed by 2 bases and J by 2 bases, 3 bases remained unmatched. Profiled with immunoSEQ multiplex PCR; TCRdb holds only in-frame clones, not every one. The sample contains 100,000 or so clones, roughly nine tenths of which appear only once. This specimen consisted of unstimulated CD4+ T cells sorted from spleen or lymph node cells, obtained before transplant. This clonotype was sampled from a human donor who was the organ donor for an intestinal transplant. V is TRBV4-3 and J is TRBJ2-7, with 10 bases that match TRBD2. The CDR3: CASSQRSGGAYEQYF. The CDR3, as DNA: TGCGCCAGCAGCCAAAGGAGCGGGGGGGCCTACGAGCAGTACTTC.